This T cell receptor (beta chain) was observed in a study of PD-1 blockade in classical Hodgkin lymphoma. No patient escaped relapse after autologous stem cell transplantation, and brentuximab vedotin exposure varied. Libraries were prepared by immunoSEQ multiplex PCR; TCRdb keeps only in-frame clonotypes and omits some of them. The table has tens of thousands of clones, 70% to 75% seen once. Regarding the study as a whole: Prior therapy or disease activity may underlie the repertoire differences, whose causes remain undefined.

A remark on this clone: Its antigen is still unknown.

Germline loops: CDR1 MNHEY, CDR2 SVGAGI. V gave up 0 bases and J gave up 10 bases, with 9 bases separating them. The CDR3 extends over 12 amino acids. This clonotype was obtained from a human donor with classical Hodgkin lymphoma. The chain couples TRBV6-5 to TRBJ1-1; tentative D call: TRBD1 (5 bases). The sequenced sample was peripheral blood mononuclear cells (PBMCs), obtained before the second cycle of nivolumab. This CDR3 is CASSYSQGSAFF. As DNA, the CDR3 is TGTGCCAGCAGTTACTCGCAGGGTTCAGCTTTCTTT.